This entry concerns a single T cell receptor (beta chain). The antigen is undetermined. This specimen belongs to a study of early T cells in non-severe SARS-CoV-2 infection. Study details: Sequenced bulk RNA came from whole blood that was unsorted, and chains were unpaired. Study outcomes and limitations: Matching against VDJdb likely underestimated virus-specific expansions, favoring anti-spike CD8.

The CDR3 is made up of 14 amino acids. Germline V CDR1 and CDR2: SEHNR, FQNEAQ (reference sequence). Trimming took off 5 bases at V and 5 bases at J, with 15 bases between the two ends. As part of library construction, unique molecular identifiers were attached to individual cDNA molecules. One entry per CDR3 protein, called by TCRdb with MiXCR from the 5' RACE reads. The table lists some 49,000 distinct CDR3 sequences, about an eighth of them singletons. The gene calls are TRBV7-9 and TRBJ2-5; D perhaps matches TRBD1 (5 bases). The receptor's source is an adult who was a healthcare worker with PCR-confirmed SARS-CoV-2 infection or an uninfected control (not recorded which). Material for sequencing was whole blood. CDR3 protein: CASSLGAGPETQYF. The CDR3 nucleotides are TGTGCCAGCAGCCTAGGGGCAGGGCCGGAGACCCAGTACTTC.